This TCR beta chain came from a study of blood T cell repertoires in COVID-19. Study-wide context: COVID-19 samples collected from the United States, Italy and Spain covered acute and convalescent phases. PBMCs, B-cell-depleted T cells, or T cells were the source of the cDNA or gDNA that made up the material.

Per germline, CDR1 SGHRS and CDR2 YFSETQ. This CDR3 comprises 13 residues. Trimming took off 4 bases at V and 1 base at J, with 9 bases between the two ends. In the source study's methods: Quantification of nucleated cells was approximated via reference gene primer amplification. Here immunoSEQ multiplex PCR was the method, and the copy in TCRdb shows in-frame clones only, minus some. The V and J calls and clone size are taken from that table; D and trimming were inferred from the DNA. The sample includes a few hundred thousand clones, approximately 85% of them seen just once. Sequenced: peripheral blood. J is TRBJ2-7 and V is TRBV5-1; tentatively, D is TRBD1 (6 bases). This TCR was recovered from a man in his fifties or sixties with active or convalescent COVID-19. The CDR3 here is CASSGRGSYEQYF. DNA of the CDR3: TGCGCCAGCAGCGGCAGGGGTTCCTACGAGCAGTACTTC.